The 27 T cell receptor beta chains listed next were all sequenced from one sample in a study of blood T cell repertoires in COVID-19. Libraries were prepared by immunoSEQ multiplex PCR; TCRdb keeps only in-frame clonotypes and omits some of them. This table holds about 170,000 clones, 90% to 95% found once. Sequenced material: peripheral blood. The receptor set was obtained from a woman in her forties or fifties with acute or convalescent COVID-19.

The chain is built from TRBV29-1 and TRBJ2-3; TRBD2 might be the D (5 bases). Germline assignment: CDR1 SQVTM and CDR2 ANQGSEA. The CDR3 is made up of 13 amino acids. V dropped 0 bases and J dropped 3 bases, with 7 bases sitting between them. The CDR3 loop reads CSVEDPGTDTQYF. Here the CDR3 DNA reads TGCAGCGTTGAAGATCCGGGGACAGATACGCAGTATTTT.

This clone has just one count. V usage is TRBV10-3 and J usage is TRBJ1-1, with 8 positions matching TRBD1. Germline trimming cut 6 bases from V and 6 bases from J; bases unmatched to any gene: 6. This CDR3 has 13 residues. Germline CDR1 and CDR2: ENHRY and SYGVKD. DNA for the CDR3: TGTGCCATCAGGGCAGGGGGCACAGCTGAAGCTTTCTTT. Its translation is CAIRAGGTAEAFF.

The chain recombines TRBV5-6 with TRBJ1-6; TRBD1 matches 7 bases. The length of the CDR3 is 15 residues. The V and J ends lost 2 bases and 6 bases, in that order; junction bases with no gene match: 5. The V gene's germline CDR1 is SGHDT and CDR2 YYEEEE. CDR3 DNA sequence: TGTGCCAGCAGCTTACAGGGGCGGACTAATTCACCCCTCCACTTT. This encodes CASSLQGRTNSPLHF.

This clone has a single count. The CDR3 loop reads CASSLYHGDSGYTF. CDR3 sequence (DNA): TGTGCCAGCAGCTTATACCACGGAGATAGTGGCTACACCTTC. The chain couples TRBV5-4 to TRBJ1-2; no clear D. The CDR3 consists of 14 residues. Trimming shortened V by 2 bases and J by 7 bases, and 15 bases separated the two germline ends. Germline CDR1 and CDR2: SGHNT and YYREEE (reference sequence).

The V and J genes are TRBV7-2 and TRBJ2-7, with TRBD1 identical over 9 bases. Germline trimming cut 2 bases from V and 3 bases from J; bases unmatched to any gene: 5. In germline, CDR1 is SGHTA, CDR2 FQGNSA. The CDR3 length is 15 residues. CDR3 sequence: CASSLKGQGFYEQYF. In nucleotides, the CDR3 is TGTGCCAGCAGCTTAAAGGGACAGGGTTTCTACGAGCAGTACTTC. The full variable domain, in which reference TRBV7-2 and TRBJ2-7 provide the parts outside the CDR3, is GAGVSQSPSNKVTEKGKDVELRCDPISGHTALYWYRQSLGQGLEFLIYFQGNSAPDKSGLPSDRFSAERTGGSVSTLTIQRTQQEDSAVYLCASSLKGQGFYEQYFGPGTRLTVT.

This chain joins TRBV5-4 and TRBJ2-5; TRBD2 matches 11 bases. Per germline, CDR1 SGHNT and CDR2 YYREEE (reference sequence). The CDR3 runs to 17 residues. The J segment lost 1 base and the V segment lost 2 bases, leaving 7 bases of the junction unmatched. CDR3 DNA: TGTGCCAGCAGCTTTAAGGCGACTAGCGGGGTCCAAGAGACCCAGTACTTC. Amino acid sequence: CASSFKATSGVQETQYF.

A single count supports this clone. This sequence joins TRBV5-6 and TRBJ1-2; the D gene is possibly TRBD1 (5 bases). This CDR3 contains 14 residues. V was trimmed by 0 bases and J by 2 bases, leaving 8 bases between them. CDR1 and CDR2 from the germline V gene are SGHDT and YYEEEE. Here the CDR3 DNA reads TGTGCCAGCAGCTTGGGACAGATCAACTATGGCTACACCTTC. This translates into CASSLGQINYGYTF.

The gene calls are TRBV6-2 or TRBV6-3 and TRBJ1-6; 8 nucleotides align to TRBD1. Germline CDR1 is MNHEY and CDR2 is SVGEGT. The CDR3 covers 16 residues. Germline trimming cut 4 bases from V and 11 bases from J; bases unmatched to any gene: 13. The CDR3 sequence is CASSSDGTGAGTPLHF. CDR3 sequence (DNA): TGTGCCAGCAGTTCTGACGGGACAGGAGCGGGAACACCCCTCCACTTT.

The table lists this clone with a count of one. CDR3 nucleotide sequence: TGTGCCAGCAGACCTCCGGGACTGAGCTCTGGAAACACCATATATTTT. Its translation is CASRPPGLSSGNTIYF. The rearrangement joins TRBV2 to TRBJ1-3, with a weak D call TRBD1 (5 bases). Germline CDR1 is SNHLY and CDR2 is FYNNEI. The CDR3 runs to 16 residues. The germline V and J ends were trimmed by 6 bases and 0 bases, with 15 bases remaining between them.

The V gene is TRBV7-8, the J gene TRBJ1-5, with TRBD1 identical over 11 bases. Germline V gene lookup returns CDR1 SGHVS and CDR2 FQNEAQ. With 1 base clipped from V and 7 bases from J, the junction kept 9 bases outside the gene matches. The CDR3 runs to 17 residues. The CDR3 region is CASSLGTGGRSEQPQHF. CDR3 DNA: TGTGCCAGCAGCTTAGGGACAGGGGGCAGGTCGGAACAGCCCCAGCATTTT.

The chain couples TRBV28 to TRBJ2-6, with 7 bases matching TRBD1. The CDR3 has 17 amino acids. Trimming cost V 6 bases and J 0 bases; bases outside gene matches: 8. Germline V gene sequence: CDR1 MDHEN, CDR2 SYDVKM. This chain's CDR3 is CASSTGQRASGANVLTF. The CDR3 DNA is TGTGCCAGCAGCACGGGACAGAGGGCCTCTGGGGCCAACGTCCTGACTTTC.

This clone was recorded once. The gene calls are TRBV5-5 and TRBJ1-1, with D perhaps TRBD1 (5 bases). Germline V gene data show CDR1 as SGHKS and CDR2 as YYEKEE (reference sequence). This CDR3 is 14 amino acids long. V was shortened by 0 bases and J by 3 bases, with 9 bases between the two germline ends. In DNA form, the CDR3 reads TGTGCCAGCAGCTTGGTTGGAGGGGACACTGAAGCTTTCTTT. Translating gives CASSLVGGDTEAFF.

This sequence joins TRBV6-5 and TRBJ2-2; 7 bases line up with TRBD1. After removal of 4 bases from V and 1 base from J, the junction contained 3 bases not matched to a gene. The CDR3 contains 15 residues. Germline CDR1 MNHEY, CDR2 SVGAGI. In DNA, the CDR3 is TGTGCCAGCAGTTTAAACAGGGGGAACACCGGGGAGCTGTTTTTT. It is translated as CASSLNRGNTGELFF.

V gene TRBV3-1 (or the pseudogene TRBV3-2) combines with J gene TRBJ1-1, with D possibly matching TRBD1 (5 bases). From germline, CDR1 is LGHDT and CDR2 YNNKEL (reference sequence). The CDR3 runs 14 residues. The ends were cut back, 4 bases at V and 3 bases at J, with 12 bases in the middle. The DNA of the CDR3 is TGTGCCAGCAGCCCGGACGGGGGGTACACTGAAGCTTTCTTT. Protein sequence: CASSPDGGYTEAFF.

The V gene is TRBV5-4, the J gene TRBJ1-2; the match to TRBD1 covers 9 bases. The CDR3 totals 16 residues. From germline, CDR1 is SGHNT and CDR2 YYREEE (reference sequence). The junction had 4 bases not matched to a gene; V was cut back by 0 bases and J by 1 base. CDR3 nucleotide sequence: TGTGCCAGCAGCTTGGCGGGACAGGGATATAACTATGGCTACACCTTC. Its translation: CASSLAGQGYNYGYTF.

This clone was found once. The V call is TRBV21-1, the J call TRBJ2-1; TRBD1, the table's D call, was not compared with the DNA. TRBV21-1 is classified as a pseudogene. The CDR3 is made up of 14 amino acids. CDR3 sequence: CARQPGTGLNEQFF. The CDR3 DNA reads TGTGCCCGTCAACCCGGGACAGGGCTCAATGAGCAGTTCTTC.

This sequence joins TRBV2 and TRBJ2-2; the match to TRBD2 covers 11 bases. The CDR3 sequence is 18 residues long. With V trimmed by 5 bases and J by 2 bases, 10 bases remained unmatched. The germline V gene has CDR1 SNHLY and CDR2 FYNNEI. CDR3 nucleotide sequence: TGTGCCAGCAGTCTACCGGGACTAGCGGTAATAAACACCGGGGAGCTGTTTTTT. Its translation: CASSLPGLAVINTGELFF. The full variable domain, completed using reference TRBV2 and TRBJ2-2, is EPEVTQTPSHQVTQMGQEVILRCVPISNHLYFYWYRQILGQKVEFLVSFYNNEISEKSEIFDDQFSVERPDGSNFTLKIRSTKLEDSAMYFCASSLPGLAVINTGELFFGEGSRLTVL.

This chain uses TRBV5-8 with TRBJ1-2; perhaps TRBD1 as D (5 bases). Germline V gene data show CDR1 as SGHTS and CDR2 as YDEGEE. CDR3 length equals 15 residues. Deletions cut 3 bases from V and 3 bases from J, with 15 bases between. CDR3 loop: CASSSRGTWDYGYTF. Written as DNA, the CDR3 is TGTGCCAGCAGCTCCAGAGGGACTTGGGACTATGGCTACACCTTC.

The chain links TRBV11-3 to TRBJ1-6; D possibly corresponds to TRBD1 (6 bases). This CDR3 is 13 amino acids long. Germline V CDR1 and CDR2: SGHNT, YENEEA. Trimming took off 3 bases at V and 7 bases at J, with 7 bases between the two ends. The CDR3 DNA follows: TGTGCCAGCAGCTTTACAGGGAATTCACCCCTCCACTTT. Protein sequence: CASSFTGNSPLHF.

The genes are TRBV6-5 and TRBJ2-2; the D is unclear. The CDR3 spans 14 residues. The ends were cut back, 5 bases at V and 8 bases at J, with 15 bases in the middle. Looked up from germline, CDR1 is MNHEY and CDR2 is SVGAGI. This CDR3 reads CASSPRVMWGELFF. The CDR3 DNA reads TGTGCCAGCAGTCCCCGAGTAATGTGGGGGGAGCTGTTTTTT.

V and J are TRBV6-5 and TRBJ1-1; the D is unclear. The CDR3 extends over 10 amino acids. Between the trimmed V and J ends, which lost 9 bases and 2 bases, there was a span of 4 bases. Germline V gene data show CDR1 as MNHEY and CDR2 as SVGAGI. CDR3 coding DNA: TGTGCCAGGTATAACACTGAAGCTTTCTTT. Protein: CARYNTEAFF.

The gene calls are TRBV30 and TRBJ1-6; D not resolved. The CDR3 is 14 residues long. The germline CDR1 and CDR2 sequences are GTSNPN and SVGIG (reference sequence). Trimming left V 4 bases short and J 7 bases short, with 14 bases between. The CDR3, as DNA: TGTGCCTGGATACAAGGAGGGTTGAATTCACCCCTCCACTTT. It translates to CAWIQGGLNSPLHF.

The J gene is TRBJ2-6, the V gene TRBV4-3; D not certain. Per the germline V gene, CDR1 is LGHNA and CDR2 is YSLEER. The CDR3 is 16 amino acids. V shed 0 bases and J shed 1 base, with 7 bases lying between them. This chain's CDR3 is CASSQDRGSGANVLTF. For the CDR3, the DNA is TGCGCCAGCAGCCAAGATAGAGGATCTGGGGCCAACGTCCTGACTTTC.

This sequence joins TRBV24-1 and TRBJ1-3; no definite D call. Germline values: CDR1 KGHDR, CDR2 SFDVKD. Trimming stripped 7 bases from V and 4 bases from J, with 4 bases between. This CDR3 has 11 residues. The CDR3 loop reads CATREGNTIYF. CDR3 DNA sequence: TGTGCCACCAGGGAGGGAAACACCATATATTTT.

The chain links TRBV2 to TRBJ1-6; maybe TRBD1 (6 bases). The germline V gene encodes CDR1 SNHLY and CDR2 FYNNEI. V dropped 10 bases and J dropped 1 base, with 17 bases sitting between them. This CDR3 has 16 residues. The CDR3: CATRAQGWSYNSPLHF. Here the CDR3 DNA reads TGTGCCACCAGGGCCCAGGGGTGGTCCTATAATTCACCCCTCCACTTT.

The table lists this clone with a few counts. The chain combines TRBV2 with TRBJ1-4, with 10 bases identical to TRBD1. The CDR3 extends over 14 amino acids. J gave up 8 bases and V 6 bases, and 6 bases lay outside the gene matches. Looked up from germline, CDR1 is SNHLY and CDR2 is FYNNEI. The CDR3 sequence is CASRGTGAGEKLFF. The CDR3 DNA reads as TGTGCCAGCAGGGGGACAGGGGCAGGGGAAAAACTGTTTTTT.

This sequence joins TRBV27 and TRBJ2-7; D possibly corresponds to TRBD1 (6 bases). Germline V gene data show CDR1 as MNHEY and CDR2 as SMNVEV (reference sequence). Between the trimmed V and J ends, which lost 5 bases and 3 bases, there was a span of 17 bases. CDR3 length: 15 residues. CDR3 in amino acids: CASSPRDTWFYEQYF. In DNA form, the CDR3 reads TGTGCCAGCAGTCCACGGGACACATGGTTCTACGAGCAGTACTTC.